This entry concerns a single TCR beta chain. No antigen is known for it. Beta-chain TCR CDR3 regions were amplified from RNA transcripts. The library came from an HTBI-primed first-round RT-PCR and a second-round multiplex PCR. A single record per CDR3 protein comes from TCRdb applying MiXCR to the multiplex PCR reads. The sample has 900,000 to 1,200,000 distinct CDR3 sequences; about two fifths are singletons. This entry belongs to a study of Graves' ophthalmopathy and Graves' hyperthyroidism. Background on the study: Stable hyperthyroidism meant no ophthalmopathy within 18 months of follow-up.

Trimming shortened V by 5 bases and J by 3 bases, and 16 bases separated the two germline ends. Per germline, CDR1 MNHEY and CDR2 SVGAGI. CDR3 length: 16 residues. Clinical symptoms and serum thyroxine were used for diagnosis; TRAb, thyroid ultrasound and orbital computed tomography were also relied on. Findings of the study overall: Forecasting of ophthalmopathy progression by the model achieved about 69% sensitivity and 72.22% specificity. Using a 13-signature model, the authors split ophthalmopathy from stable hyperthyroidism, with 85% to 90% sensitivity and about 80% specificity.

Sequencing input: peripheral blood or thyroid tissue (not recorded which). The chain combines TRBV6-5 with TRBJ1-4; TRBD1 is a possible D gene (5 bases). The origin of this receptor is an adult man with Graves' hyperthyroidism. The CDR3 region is CASSDYQGGPNEKLFF. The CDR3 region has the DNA TGTGCCAGCAGTGACTACCAGGGCGGCCCTAATGAAAAACTGTTTTTT.